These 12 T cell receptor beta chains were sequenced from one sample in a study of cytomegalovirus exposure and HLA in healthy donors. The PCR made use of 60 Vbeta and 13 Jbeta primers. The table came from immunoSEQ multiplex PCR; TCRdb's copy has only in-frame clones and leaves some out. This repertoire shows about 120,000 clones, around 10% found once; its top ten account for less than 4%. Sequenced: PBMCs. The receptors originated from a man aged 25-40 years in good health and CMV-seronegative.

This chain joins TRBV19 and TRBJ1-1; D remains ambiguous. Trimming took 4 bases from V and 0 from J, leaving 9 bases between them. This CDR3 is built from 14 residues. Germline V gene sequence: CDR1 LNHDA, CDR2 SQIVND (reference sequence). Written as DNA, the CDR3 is TGTGCCAGTAGTAGAAAACTAATGAACACTGAAGCTTTCTTT. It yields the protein CASSRKLMNTEAFF.

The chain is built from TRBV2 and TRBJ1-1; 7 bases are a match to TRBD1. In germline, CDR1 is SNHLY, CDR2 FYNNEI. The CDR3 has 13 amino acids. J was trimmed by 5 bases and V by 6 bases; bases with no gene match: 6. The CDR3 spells CASRSGGITEAFF. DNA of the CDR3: TGTGCCAGCAGGTCAGGGGGAATTACTGAAGCTTTCTTT.

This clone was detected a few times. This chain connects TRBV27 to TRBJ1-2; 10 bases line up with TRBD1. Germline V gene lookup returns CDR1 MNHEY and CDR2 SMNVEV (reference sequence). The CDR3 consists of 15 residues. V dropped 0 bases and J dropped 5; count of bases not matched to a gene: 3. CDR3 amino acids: CASSLSPGQGYGYTF. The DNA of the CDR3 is TGTGCCAGCAGTTTATCGCCGGGACAGGGGTATGGCTACACCTTC.

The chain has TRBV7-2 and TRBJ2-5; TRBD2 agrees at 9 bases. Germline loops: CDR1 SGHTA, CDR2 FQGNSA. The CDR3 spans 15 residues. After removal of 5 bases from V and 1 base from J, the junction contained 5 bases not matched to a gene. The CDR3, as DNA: TGTGCCAGCAGCCCCCGGACTAGCGTCCAAGAGACCCAGTACTTC. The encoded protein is CASSPRTSVQETQYF.

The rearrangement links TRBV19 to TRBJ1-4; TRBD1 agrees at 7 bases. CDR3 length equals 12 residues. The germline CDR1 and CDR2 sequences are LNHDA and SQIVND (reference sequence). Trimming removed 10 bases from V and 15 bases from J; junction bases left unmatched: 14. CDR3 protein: CAKGGGPTGLFF. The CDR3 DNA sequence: TGTGCCAAAGGGGGTGGGCCGACAGGGTTGTTTTTT.

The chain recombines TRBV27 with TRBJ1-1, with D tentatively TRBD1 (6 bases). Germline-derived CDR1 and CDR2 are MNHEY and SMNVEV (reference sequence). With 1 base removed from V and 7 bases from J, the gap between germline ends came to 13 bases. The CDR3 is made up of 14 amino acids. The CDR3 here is CASSLFGGPGEAFF. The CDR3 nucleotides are TGTGCCAGCAGTTTATTCGGGGGGCCTGGTGAAGCTTTCTTT.

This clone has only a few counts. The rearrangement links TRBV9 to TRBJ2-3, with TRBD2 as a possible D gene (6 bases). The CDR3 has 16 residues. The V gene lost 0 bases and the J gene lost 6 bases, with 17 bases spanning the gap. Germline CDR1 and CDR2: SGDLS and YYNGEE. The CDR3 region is CASSVGTSPALDTQYF. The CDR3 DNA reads TGTGCCAGCAGCGTAGGCACTAGCCCAGCACTGGATACGCAGTATTTT.

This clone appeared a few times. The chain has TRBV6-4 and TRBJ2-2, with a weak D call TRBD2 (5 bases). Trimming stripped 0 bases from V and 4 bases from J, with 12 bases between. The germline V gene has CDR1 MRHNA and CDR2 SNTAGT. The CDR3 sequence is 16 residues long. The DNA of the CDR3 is TGTGCCAGCAGTGACTCGACGGGAACCGTCACCGGGGAGCTGTTTTTT. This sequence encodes CASSDSTGTVTGELFF.

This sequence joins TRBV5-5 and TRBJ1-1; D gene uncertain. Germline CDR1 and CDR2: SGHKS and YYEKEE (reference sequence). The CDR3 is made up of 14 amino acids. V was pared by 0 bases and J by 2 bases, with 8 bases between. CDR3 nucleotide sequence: TGTGCCAGCAGCTTGGGCCGCGTAAACACTGAAGCTTTCTTT. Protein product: CASSLGRVNTEAFF.

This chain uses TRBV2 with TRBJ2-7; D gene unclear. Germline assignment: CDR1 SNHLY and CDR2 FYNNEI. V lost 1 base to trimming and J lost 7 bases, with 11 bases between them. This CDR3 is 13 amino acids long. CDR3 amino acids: CASSEVRSTEQYF. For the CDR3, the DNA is TGTGCCAGCAGTGAAGTTCGGAGCACGGAGCAGTACTTC.

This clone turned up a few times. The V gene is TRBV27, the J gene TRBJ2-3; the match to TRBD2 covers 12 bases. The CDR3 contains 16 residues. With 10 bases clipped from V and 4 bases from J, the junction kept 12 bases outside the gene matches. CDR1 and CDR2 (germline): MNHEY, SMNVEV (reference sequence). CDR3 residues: CATQGLTSGRPDTQYF. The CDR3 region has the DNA TGTGCCACTCAGGGACTGACTAGCGGGAGACCAGATACGCAGTATTTT.

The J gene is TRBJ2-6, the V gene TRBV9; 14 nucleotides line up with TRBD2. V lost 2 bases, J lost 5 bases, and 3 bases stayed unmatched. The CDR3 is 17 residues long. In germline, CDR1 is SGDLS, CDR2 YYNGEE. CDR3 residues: CASSVGLAGVRANVLTF. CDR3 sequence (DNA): TGTGCCAGCAGCGTGGGACTAGCGGGGGTCCGGGCCAACGTCCTGACTTTC.